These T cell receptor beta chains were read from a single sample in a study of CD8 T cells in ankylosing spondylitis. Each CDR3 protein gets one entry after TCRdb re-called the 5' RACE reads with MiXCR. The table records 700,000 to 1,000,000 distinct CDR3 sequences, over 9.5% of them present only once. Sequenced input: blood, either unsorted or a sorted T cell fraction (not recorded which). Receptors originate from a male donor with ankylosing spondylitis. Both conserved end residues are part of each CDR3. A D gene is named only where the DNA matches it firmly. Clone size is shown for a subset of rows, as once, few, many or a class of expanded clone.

CASSLRGALNGELFF,TGTGCCAGCAGCTTAAGGGGGGCGCTTAACGGGGAGCTGTTTTTT,.,TRBJ2-2,TRBV7-3,.
CASSFQKTGADSEAFF,TGTGCCAGCAGCTTCCAGAAGACAGGGGCGGACAGTGAAGCTTTCTTT,TRBD1,TRBJ1-1,TRBV7-9,.
CASSQVGTGRGSYEQYF,TGTGCCAGCAGCCAAGTAGGGACAGGGAGGGGCTCCTACGAGCAGTACTTC,TRBD1,TRBJ2-7,TRBV4-2,.
CASSDRAGDTQYF,TGTGCCAGCAGCGACAGGGCAGGAGATACGCAGTATTTT,TRBD1,TRBJ2-3,TRBV7-2,many
CATSRDSSGEQFF,TGTGCCACCAGCAGAGATTCTTCGGGGGAGCAGTTCTTC,.,TRBJ2-1,TRBV15,few
CSADGFRNEQFF,TGCAGTGCTGATGGGTTTAGGAATGAGCAGTTCTTC,.,TRBJ2-1,TRBV20-1,many
CASSRQVDMYNEQFF,TGTGCCAGCAGCAGACAAGTTGACATGTACAATGAGCAGTTCTTC,.,TRBJ2-1,TRBV5-5,.
CASSSSGTSVNEQFF,TGCGCCAGCAGCTCCTCCGGGACTAGCGTCAATGAGCAGTTCTTC,TRBD2,TRBJ2-1,TRBV5-1,.
CASSPTQTGSPLHF,TGCGCCAGCAGCCCGACTCAAACAGGTTCACCCCTCCACTTT,.,TRBJ1-6,TRBV4-1,.
CASSEASTDTQYF,TGTGCCAGCAGTGAGGCTAGCACAGATACGCAGTATTTT,.,TRBJ2-3,TRBV25-1,.
CASSINRGSSLGVAFF,TGCGCCAGCAGCATCAACCGGGGCAGCAGTCTTGGGGTGGCTTTCTTT,.,TRBJ1-1,TRBV5-1,.
CASSMASTDTQYF,TGTGCCAGCAGCATGGCCTCCACAGATACGCAGTATTTT,.,TRBJ2-3,TRBV9,few
CASSLAGEGLVDTQYF,TGCGCCAGCAGCTTGGCCGGGGAGGGCCTAGTTGATACGCAGTATTTT,TRBD2,TRBJ2-3,TRBV5-1,few
CASSQDMGSEAFF,TGTGCCAGCAGCCAAGATATGGGCAGTGAAGCTTTCTTT,.,TRBJ1-1,TRBV14,many
CASTRIPEIWSNQPQHF,TGTGCCAGCACCCGCATACCTGAAATTTGGAGCAATCAGCCCCAGCATTTT,.,TRBJ1-5,TRBV28,.
CAWTSGRYTEQYF,TGTGCCTGGACTAGCGGGAGGTATACAGAGCAGTACTTC,TRBD2,TRBJ2-7,TRBV30,.
CASSMNRGHGYTF,TGTGCCAGCAGCATGAACAGGGGGCATGGCTACACCTTC,TRBD1,TRBJ1-2,TRBV27,.
CSARQLARETQYF,TGCAGTGCTAGACAACTAGCGAGGGAGACCCAGTACTTC,TRBD2,TRBJ2-5,TRBV20-1,.
CSAREPTNYGYTF,TGCAGTGCTAGAGAACCCACTAACTATGGCTACACCTTC,.,TRBJ1-2,TRBV20-1,many
CASSKQSRSFYEQYF,TGCGCCAGCAGCAAACAGAGTCGGAGCTTCTACGAGCAGTACTTC,.,TRBJ2-7,TRBV5-1,few
CSASRDRGRELFF,TGCAGTGCTAGCCGGGACAGGGGAAGGGAGCTGTTTTTT,TRBD1,TRBJ2-2,TRBV20-1,.
CAISEGTGGETQYF,TGTGCCATCAGTGAAGGGACAGGGGGAGAGACCCAGTACTTC,TRBD1,TRBJ2-5,TRBV10-3,few
CSASYWGESTDTQYF,TGCAGTGCATCCTATTGGGGGGAGAGCACAGATACGCAGTATTTT,.,TRBJ2-3,TRBV20-1,few
CASSEGTVNQPQHF,TGCGCCAGCAGCGAGGGGACAGTCAATCAGCCCCAGCATTTT,TRBD1,TRBJ1-5,TRBV5-1,many
CASSLGWIVTSSHGYTF,TGTGCCAGCAGCTTAGGGTGGATAGTCACAAGTTCGCATGGCTACACCTTC,.,TRBJ1-2,TRBV7-2,.
CSATKGEKLFF,TGCAGTGCTACCAAGGGGGAAAAACTGTTTTTT,.,TRBJ1-4,TRBV20-1,many
CASSYSTGTGELFF,TGTGCCAGCAGCTACAGTACAGGCACCGGGGAGCTGTTTTTT,.,TRBJ2-2,TRBV11-2,few
CASSEQGGTNQPQHF,TGTGCCAGCTCCGAACAGGGAGGGACCAATCAGCCCCAGCATTTT,.,TRBJ1-5,TRBV18,.
CASSSGRSEQYF,TGTGCCAGCAGCTCGGGACGAAGCGAGCAGTACTTC,.,TRBJ2-7,TRBV7-9,.
CASNYDPRSIGNQPQHF,TGTGCCAGCAACTATGATCCCCGCAGTATAGGCAATCAGCCCCAGCATTTT,.,TRBJ1-5,TRBV2,many
CASSSARGNYEQYF,TGCGCCAGCAGCTCTGCCCGAGGGAACTACGAGCAGTACTTC,.,TRBJ2-7,TRBV5-1,few
CASSQALVAGDTQYF,TGCGCCAGCAGCCAAGCGCTGGTAGCGGGAGATACGCAGTATTTT,TRBD2,TRBJ2-3,TRBV4-3,few
CSAAKGGYYEQYF,TGCAGCGCGGCCAAGGGGGGTTACTACGAGCAGTACTTC,.,TRBJ2-7,TRBV29-1,many
CSASIGGRETQYF,TGCAGTGCTAGTATAGGGGGCAGGGAGACCCAGTACTTC,TRBD1,TRBJ2-5,TRBV20-1,many
CASSPGFSQYF,TGTGCCAGCAGCCCGGGGTTTTCGCAGTATTTT,.,TRBJ2-3,TRBV6-6,few
CASSVWWDTEAFF,TGCGCCAGCAGTGTCTGGTGGGACACTGAAGCTTTCTTT,.,TRBJ1-1,TRBV10-2,few
CASSNRDTSSEQYF,TGTGCCAGCAGTAATAGGGACACCAGCTCCGAGCAGTACTTC,.,TRBJ2-7,TRBV11-2,.
CASTSLGTAGRTEAFF,TGTGCCAGCACCTCCCTCGGGACCGCCGGGAGGACTGAAGCTTTCTTT,.,TRBJ1-1,TRBV28,few
CASSVSRTGNPFNEQFF,TGCGCCAGCAGCGTTTCTAGGACAGGGAATCCCTTCAATGAGCAGTTCTTC,TRBD1,TRBJ2-1,TRBV4-1,.
CASSYSKGRGGYNEQFF,TGTGCCAGCAGTTACTCGAAAGGGCGGGGAGGGTACAATGAGCAGTTCTTC,TRBD2,TRBJ2-1,TRBV6-2/TRBV6-3,.
CASSRQGDQPQHF,TGTGCCAGCAGTCGACAGGGCGATCAGCCCCAGCATTTT,TRBD1,TRBJ1-5,TRBV2,many
CASREGGLDYGYTF,TGTGCCAGCAGGGAGGGAGGGTTGGACTATGGCTACACCTTC,.,TRBJ1-2,TRBV27,few
CASSLASGAGGYTF,TGTGCCAGCAGTTTAGCGTCAGGGGCCGGTGGCTACACCTTC,.,TRBJ1-2,TRBV12-3/TRBV12-4,few
CASSFGGYTEAFF,TGTGCCAGCAGCTTTGGGGGGTACACTGAAGCTTTCTTT,.,TRBJ1-1,TRBV7-9,.
CASSSDGTNTGELFF,TGTGCCAGCAGCTCCGACGGGACGAACACCGGGGAGCTGTTTTTT,.,TRBJ2-2,TRBV11-2,.
CASSLARGQVTFTQYF,TGTGCCAGCAGCTTAGCTAGGGGACAGGTGACCTTTACGCAGTATTTT,TRBD1,TRBJ2-3,TRBV7-2,.
CASSVVQGAPGELFF,TGTGCCAGCAGCGTAGTGCAGGGGGCTCCCGGGGAGCTGTTTTTT,TRBD1,TRBJ2-2,TRBV9,.
CASSFRLAGFYEQYF,TGTGCCAGCAGTTTCCGACTAGCGGGGTTCTACGAGCAGTACTTC,TRBD2,TRBJ2-7,TRBV27,.
CSARRGAFGNQPQHF,TGCAGTGCCAGGAGGGGGGCTTTTGGCAATCAGCCCCAGCATTTT,.,TRBJ1-5,TRBV20-1,.
CASTIQKRNTEAFF,TGTGCCAGCACTATACAGAAAAGGAACACTGAAGCTTTCTTT,.,TRBJ1-1,TRBV28,few
CASSLGGWDTIF,TGTGCCAGCAGCTTAGGGGGGTGGGACACGATCTTT,.,TRBJ1-1,TRBV11-2,.
CASSRDSYTEAFF,TGTGCCAGCAGTCGGGACAGCTACACTGAAGCTTTCTTT,TRBD1,TRBJ1-1,TRBV12-3/TRBV12-4,.
CASTYAVGAAYEQYF,TGCGCCAGCACATACGCCGTGGGGGCCGCCTACGAGCAGTACTTC,.,TRBJ2-7,TRBV5-1,few